The entry below describes one T cell receptor beta chain. 13 Jbeta primers and 60 Vbeta primers were used for the PCR. Only in-frame clones appear in the TCRdb table, and some are missing; sequencing was by immunoSEQ multiplex PCR. The sample holds approximately 53,000 clones, approximately 77% seen once. The data derive from a study of cytomegalovirus exposure and HLA in healthy donors. CDR1 is SGHRS, CDR2 YFSETQ, per germline. V was trimmed by 7 bases and J by 1 base, leaving 10 bases between them. This CDR3 has 13 amino acids. Input material: PBMCs. V is TRBV5-1 and J is TRBJ2-3; TRBD2 is a possible D gene (5 bases). The sequence derives from a woman between 45 and 60 years old in good health and CMV-seronegative. The CDR3 here is CASWRTGTDTQYF. As DNA, the CDR3 is TGCGCCAGCTGGCGGACTGGCACAGATACGCAGTATTTT.